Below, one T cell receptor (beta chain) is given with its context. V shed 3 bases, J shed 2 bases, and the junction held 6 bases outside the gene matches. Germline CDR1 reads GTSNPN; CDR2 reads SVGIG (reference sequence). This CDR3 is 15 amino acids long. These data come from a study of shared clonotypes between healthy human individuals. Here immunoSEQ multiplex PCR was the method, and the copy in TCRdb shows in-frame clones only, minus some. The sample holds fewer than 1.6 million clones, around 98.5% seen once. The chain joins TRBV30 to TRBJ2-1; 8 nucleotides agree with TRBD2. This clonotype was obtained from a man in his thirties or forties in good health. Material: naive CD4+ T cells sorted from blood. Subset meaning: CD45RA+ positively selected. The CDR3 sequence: CAWSQTSGAYNEQFF. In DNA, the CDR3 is TGTGCCTGGAGCCAAACTAGCGGTGCCTACAATGAGCAGTTCTTC.